This T cell receptor beta chain was profiled in a study of a mutant IDH1 vaccine in newly diagnosed glioma. Study summary: Vaccination began 4-6 weeks post radiotherapy alone, or with temozolomide cycles.

Noted time point: week 35, safety follow-up. Vaccination used 300 ug of mutant IDH1 20-mer peptide per dose, with topical imiquimod. Patients, over weeks 1, 3, 5, 7, 11, 15, 19 and 23, received a total of eight vaccinations. Astrocytomas found in donors were new, WHO grade 3 or 4, IDH1-mutant and ATRX-lost. In regard to this clone: The antigen remains unidentified.

Clones were sequenced by immunoSEQ multiplex PCR, and TCRdb holds only the in-frame ones, with some missing. The sample yields about 32,000 clones, 70% to 85% seen once. Trimming cost V 0 bases and J 2 bases, with 15 bases left between them. The CDR3 covers 16 residues. Per the germline V gene, CDR1 is SGHDT and CDR2 is YYEEEE. The input for sequencing was PBMCs, taken from a glioma patient whose treatment included an IDH1 peptide vaccine. The clonotype was recovered from a man aged 25-40 years with glioma. This chain links TRBV5-6 with TRBJ2-7; D perhaps matches TRBD1 (5 bases). In DNA, the CDR3 is TGTGCCAGCAGCTTGGGACAGCTCCGCTGGGCCTACGAGCAGTACTTC. Encoded protein: CASSLGQLRWAYEQYF.